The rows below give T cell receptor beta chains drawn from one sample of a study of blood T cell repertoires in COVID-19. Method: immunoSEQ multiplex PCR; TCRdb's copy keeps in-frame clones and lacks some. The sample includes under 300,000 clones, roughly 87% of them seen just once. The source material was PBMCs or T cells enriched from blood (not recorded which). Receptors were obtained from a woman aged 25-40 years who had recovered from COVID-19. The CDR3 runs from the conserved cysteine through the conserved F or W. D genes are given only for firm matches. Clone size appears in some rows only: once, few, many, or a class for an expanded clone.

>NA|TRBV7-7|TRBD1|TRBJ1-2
TGTGCCAGCAGCTTAAAGCCAGACAGGGGGTACGATAAGAACTATGGCTACACCTTC
CASSLKPDRGYDKNYGYTF
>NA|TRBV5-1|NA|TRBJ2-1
TGCGCCAGCAGCTTGGTAATTGGGCGGGATGAGCAGTTCTTC
CASSLVIGRDEQFF
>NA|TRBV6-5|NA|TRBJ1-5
TGTGCCAGAGACAGCCTTATTAGCAATCAGCCCCAGCATTTT
CARDSLISNQPQHF
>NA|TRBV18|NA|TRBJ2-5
TGTGCCAGCTCACCATCGGTGGGAGTTCGCCAAGAGACCCAGTACTTC
CASSPSVGVRQETQYF
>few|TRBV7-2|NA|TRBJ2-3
TGTGCCAGCAGCTTTAATCCCCCCACAGATACGCAGTATTTT
CASSFNPPTDTQYF
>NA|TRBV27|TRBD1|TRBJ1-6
TGTGCCAGCAGTTCTACGGTACAGGGGATTTCACCCCTCCACTTT
CASSSTVQGISPLHF
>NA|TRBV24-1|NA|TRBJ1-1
TGTGCCACCAGCCCCGCGATAGGGAATGAGGGGCGGGAGGCAGCTTTCTTT
CATSPAIGNEGREAAFF
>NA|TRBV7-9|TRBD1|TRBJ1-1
TGTGCCAGCAGCGGAACTCGACAGGGGAACACTGAAGCTTTCTTT
CASSGTRQGNTEAFF
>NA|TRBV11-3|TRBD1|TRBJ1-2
TGTGCCAGCAGCTTTCGGACAGGGGGAAACTATGGCTACACCTTC
CASSFRTGGNYGYTF
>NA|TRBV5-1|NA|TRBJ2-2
TGCGCCAGCAGCTTGGCCTTGAACACCGGGGAGCTGTTTTTT
CASSLALNTGELFF
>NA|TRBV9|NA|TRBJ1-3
TGTGCCAGCAGCGTTGGCGGACTGCTTTCTGGAAACACCATATATTTT
CASSVGGLLSGNTIYF
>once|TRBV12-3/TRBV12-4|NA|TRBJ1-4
TGTGCCAGCAGGTCTGACGTGGGGCGACTGTTTTTT
CASRSDVGRLFF
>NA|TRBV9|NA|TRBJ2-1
TGTGCCAGCAGCGATGATTCGGGAAAATACAATGAGCAGTTCTTC
CASSDDSGKYNEQFF
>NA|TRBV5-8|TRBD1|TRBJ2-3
TGTGCCAGCAGCCCGGGGACAGGGGGAAGCACAGATACGCAGTATTTT
CASSPGTGGSTDTQYF
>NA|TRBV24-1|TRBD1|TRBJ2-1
TGTGCCACCAGTGACCCCGGGACAGGGTTTGTAAATGAGCAGTTCTTC
CATSDPGTGFVNEQFF